The clone carrying this T cell receptor (beta chain) has only a few counts. Its antigen is not known. These data are taken from a study of regulatory T cells in long-lasting Graves disease. Study-wide results and caveats: Persistent Graves' patients showed reduced TCR diversity versus newly diagnosed patients. Sample size, which was small, may have reduced accuracy.

The CDR3 is made up of 14 amino acids. The germline gives CDR1 LNHDA, CDR2 SQIVND (reference sequence). The V and J ends lost 3 bases and 1 base respectively, with 6 bases between them. The time point denotes: persistent/refractory GD, antithyroid drugs over 5 years with positive TRAb. RNA from PBMCs was the source of the TCR library. Arm-PCR of CDR3 regions with iRepertoire HTBI primers generated TCR beta libraries. TCRdb redid the calling of the multiplex PCR reads with MiXCR, one entry per CDR3 protein. Counted here are roughly 470,000 distinct CDR3 sequences, more than 20% occurring once; the ten biggest clones make up 7.8%.

Sequenced here: peripheral blood mononuclear cells (PBMCs), sampled when the disease was refractory, from a patient treated with antithyroid drugs. The clonotype was recovered from a female donor with Graves disease. The chain recombines TRBV19 with TRBJ2-2; D unresolved. CDR3 residues: CASSIVGNTGELFF. For the CDR3, the DNA is TGTGCCAGTAGTATCGTCGGGAACACCGGGGAGCTGTTTTTT.